This is a list of T cell receptor beta chains from one sample in a study of early T cells in non-severe SARS-CoV-2 infection. TCRdb called the 5' RACE reads again in MiXCR, with one record for every CDR3 protein. Of tens of thousands of distinct CDR3 sequences listed, less than 8% were seen once; the top ten hold less than 9.5%. Sequenced input: whole blood. The source is an adult who was a healthcare worker with PCR-confirmed SARS-CoV-2 infection or an uninfected control (not recorded which). The CDR3 runs from the conserved cysteine through the conserved F or W. A D gene is named only where the DNA matches it firmly. Expanded clones are given a class, and other clones once, few, many or no size at all.

v_gene	abundance	j_gene	d_gene	CDR3aa	CDR3nt
TRBV20-1	many	TRBJ2-7	.	CSAASLPEQYF	TGCAGTGCCGCCAGCCTCCCCGAGCAGTACTTC
TRBV6-1	few	TRBJ2-7	TRBD1	CASTSGTGSYEQYF	TGTGCCAGCACCTCCGGGACAGGGTCCTACGAGCAGTACTTC
TRBV29-1	few	TRBJ2-1	TRBD2	CSVDLAGGRNEQFF	TGCAGCGTTGATCTCGCGGGGGGGCGGAATGAGCAGTTCTTC
TRBV7-2	many	TRBJ2-3	TRBD2	CASSLRPGLAYTDTQYF	TGTGCCAGCAGCCTAAGACCGGGACTAGCCTACACAGATACGCAGTATTTT
TRBV19	many	TRBJ1-1	TRBD1	CASSRTGTGGSDEAFF	TGTGCCAGTAGTAGAACCGGGACAGGGGGCTCGGATGAAGCTTTCTTT
TRBV7-2	.	TRBJ2-7	.	CASSLPSKSYEQYF	TGTGCCAGCAGCTTGCCCTCCAAATCCTACGAGCAGTACTTC
TRBV7-8	many	TRBJ1-1	TRBD1	CASNRQGLNTEAFF	TGTGCCAGCAACCGACAGGGACTGAACACTGAAGCTTTCTTT
TRBV6-5	.	TRBJ2-2	.	CASRRTGRANTGELFF	TGTGCCAGCAGACGCACAGGGAGGGCCAACACCGGGGAGCTGTTTTTT
TRBV5-5	few	TRBJ1-1	TRBD1	CASSLGTGMGTRTEAFF	TGTGCCAGCAGCTTGGGGACAGGGATGGGAACAAGGACTGAAGCTTTCTTT
TRBV20-1	many	TRBJ2-7	TRBD2	CSAGERDFPYEQYF	TGCAGTGCTGGGGAGCGGGACTTCCCCTACGAGCAGTACTTC
TRBV3-1	.	TRBJ1-5	.	CASSRTDSNQPQHF	TGTGCCAGCAGTCGGACAGATAGCAATCAGCCCCAGCATTTT
TRBV19	.	TRBJ2-5	.	CASSPGIQETQYF	TGTGCCAGTAGTCCGGGGATCCAAGAGACCCAGTACTTC
TRBV7-8	many	TRBJ2-5	.	CASSLAQGETQYF	TGTGCCAGCAGCTTAGCGCAGGGCGAGACCCAGTACTTC
TRBV29-1	many	TRBJ2-7	TRBD2	CSVSGTSGSSYEQYF	TGCAGCGTCTCAGGGACTAGCGGGAGCTCCTACGAGCAGTACTTC
TRBV11-2	many	TRBJ2-3	.	CASSLGPDTQYF	TGTGCCAGCAGCCTAGGCCCAGATACGCAGTATTTT
TRBV9	few	TRBJ2-1	.	CASSVGPETFNEQFF	TGTGCCAGCAGCGTAGGCCCAGAAACTTTCAATGAGCAGTTCTTC
TRBV6-9	many	TRBJ1-1	.	CASTCHRVQGTEAFF	TGTGCCAGCACTTGTCACAGGGTTCAGGGCACTGAAGCTTTCTTT
TRBV29-1	many	TRBJ2-5	.	CSVEGQGNTQETQYF	TGCAGCGTTGAAGGCCAGGGCAACACTCAAGAGACCCAGTACTTC
TRBV28	many	TRBJ2-7	.	CASSSLLRQYF	TGTGCCAGCAGTTCCCTCCTGCGGCAGTACTTC
TRBV12-5	few	TRBJ2-1	.	CASRLSSYNEQFF	TGTGCTAGTCGTCTCAGCTCCTACAATGAGCAGTTCTTC
TRBV25-1	.	TRBJ2-7	.	CASSESRAGSYEQYF	TGTGCCAGCAGTGAATCCAGAGCGGGCTCCTACGAGCAGTACTTC
TRBV29-1	many	TRBJ1-1	TRBD1	CSVETNNRGTEAFF	TGCAGCGTTGAAACGAATAACAGGGGGACTGAAGCTTTCTTT
TRBV20-1	many	TRBJ2-7	TRBD2	CSARVGNSGNYEQYF	TGCAGTGCTAGAGTAGGTAATAGCGGGAACTACGAGCAGTACTTC
TRBV9	many	TRBJ2-3	TRBD1	CASSLTTGASTDTQYF	TGTGCCAGCAGCTTAACGACAGGGGCTAGCACAGATACGCAGTATTTT
TRBV10-3	.	TRBJ2-1	TRBD1	CAIITDRGHSRNYNEQFF	TGTGCCATCATTACCGACAGGGGACATTCCCGGAACTACAATGAGCAGTTCTTC
TRBV6-2/TRBV6-3	.	TRBJ2-1	.	CASSYATVRVSSYNEQFF	TGTGCCAGCAGTTACGCTACAGTTCGTGTAAGCTCCTACAATGAGCAGTTCTTC
TRBV20-1	few	TRBJ2-3	TRBD2	CSARGGGAKPSTDTQYF	TGCAGTGCTAGAGGGGGGGGAGCGAAACCCAGCACAGATACGCAGTATTTT
TRBV29-1	.	TRBJ1-1	.	CSVEGKRNTEAFF	TGCAGCGTTGAGGGGAAGAGGAACACTGAAGCTTTCTTT
TRBV3-1	few	TRBJ2-5	TRBD1	CASSQDTGGRTQYF	TGTGCCAGCAGCCAAGATACAGGGGGTCGGACCCAGTACTTC
TRBV6-5	few	TRBJ2-7	TRBD1	CASSYSNRGNYEQYF	TGTGCCAGCAGTTACTCCAACAGGGGAAACTACGAGCAGTACTTC
TRBV5-4	.	TRBJ2-1	.	CASSPDLSSYNEQFF	TGTGCCAGCAGCCCCGACTTGAGCTCCTACAATGAGCAGTTCTTC
TRBV6-1	few	TRBJ1-2	.	CASSETSVGFNYGYTF	TGTGCCAGCAGTGAAACCAGCGTGGGGTTTAACTATGGCTACACCTTC
TRBV9	few	TRBJ2-3	TRBD2	CASSVATSVGSGRDTQYF	TGTGCCAGCAGCGTAGCTACAAGTGTTGGGAGCGGGAGAGATACGCAGTATTTT
TRBV7-2	many	TRBJ2-7	TRBD2	CASSFTSSGGYYEQYF	TGTGCCAGCAGCTTTACTTCTAGCGGGGGGTACTACGAGCAGTACTTC
TRBV20-1	many	TRBJ2-1	.	CSARRAGGRASNSYNEQFF	TGCAGTGCTAGACGCGCCGGGGGGCGGGCGAGCAACTCCTACAATGAGCAGTTCTTC
TRBV2	.	TRBJ2-3	.	CASSATQFSTQYF	TGTGCCAGCAGTGCCACACAATTTTCGACGCAGTATTTT
TRBV6-5	few	TRBJ2-2	.	CASSTRGAGDGGELFF	TGTGCCAGCAGCACCCGGGGGGCGGGAGATGGCGGGGAGCTGTTTTTT
TRBV19	many	TRBJ1-2	.	CASSLETSFGYTF	TGTGCCAGTAGTCTCGAGACCAGTTTCGGCTACACCTTC
TRBV27	.	TRBJ1-2	.	CASSLSLTGNYGYTF	TGTGCCAGCAGTTTATCGCTCACAGGGAACTATGGCTACACCTTC
TRBV27	.	TRBJ1-5	.	CASSFSSNQPQHF	TGTGCCAGCAGTTTTTCTAGCAATCAGCCCCAGCATTTT
TRBV5-1	many	TRBJ2-7	TRBD2	CASSVTSGASYEQYF	TGCGCCAGCAGCGTGACTAGCGGGGCCTCCTACGAGCAGTACTTC
TRBV7-9	.	TRBJ2-3	.	CASRPLETRTDTQYF	TGTGCCAGCAGGCCCCTAGAAACCCGCACAGATACGCAGTATTTT
TRBV29-1	many	TRBJ2-2	TRBD1	CSARAWTGGTGELFF	TGCAGCGCCCGGGCCTGGACAGGGGGCACCGGGGAGCTGTTTTTT
TRBV11-2	few	TRBJ2-1	TRBD2	CASSGLAVYNEQFF	TGTGCCAGCAGTGGACTAGCGGTCTACAATGAGCAGTTCTTC
TRBV7-2	few	TRBJ1-2	.	CASSPAGGTNYGYTF	TGTGCCAGCAGCCCGGCCGGGGGGACTAACTATGGCTACACCTTC
TRBV4-2	once	TRBJ1-1	.	CVSSQESGKGNTEAFF	TGTGTCAGCAGCCAAGAGTCCGGCAAGGGGAACACTGAAGCTTTCTTT
TRBV6-6	medium-sized	TRBJ2-7	TRBD2	CASSYGTSGTYEQYF	TGTGCCAGCAGTTACGGGACTAGCGGGACCTACGAGCAGTACTTC
TRBV7-2	many	TRBJ1-1	.	CASSAGRNTEAFF	TGTGCCAGCAGCGCTGGTAGGAACACTGAAGCTTTCTTT
TRBV7-8	few	TRBJ2-3	.	CASSLGTGSHPSDTQYF	TGTGCCAGCAGCTTAGGTACTGGGAGTCACCCCTCAGATACGCAGTATTTT
TRBV29-1	many	TRBJ1-1	.	CSVDFGFGAFF	TGCAGCGTTGATTTCGGTTTCGGAGCTTTCTTT